The source of this TCR beta chain is a study of shared clonotypes between healthy human individuals. About the research overall: CD8 memory received one plate per donor, CD8 naive two, CD4 memory three and CD4 naive three. General study findings and limits: A limitation of the genetic and exposure-history diversity represented arose from few donors.

Trimming stripped 5 bases from V and 2 bases from J, with 10 bases between. The CDR3 sequence is 15 residues long. Germline CDR1 and CDR2: SGHTA and FQGNSA. A note on this clone: Its antigen is unknown.

How the authors handled the data: ImmunoSEQ yielded junction-only sequences lacking quality scores, so filtering differed. Some clones are missing from TCRdb's copy, which holds only in-frame ones; the method was immunoSEQ multiplex PCR. That table is the source of V, J and clone size, and D and trimming were worked out from the DNA. The sample shows around 1.4 million clones, 98% of them seen only once. Sequencing used naive CD4+ T cells sorted from blood. Subset in this sample: CD45RA+ positively selected. This TCR derives from a man aged 25-45 years in good health. This chain joins TRBV7-2 and TRBJ2-6; D uncertain. In DNA, the CDR3 is TGTGCCAGCAGCCCATCTACCACTGGGGCCAACGTCCTGACTTTC. This translates into CASSPSTTGANVLTF.